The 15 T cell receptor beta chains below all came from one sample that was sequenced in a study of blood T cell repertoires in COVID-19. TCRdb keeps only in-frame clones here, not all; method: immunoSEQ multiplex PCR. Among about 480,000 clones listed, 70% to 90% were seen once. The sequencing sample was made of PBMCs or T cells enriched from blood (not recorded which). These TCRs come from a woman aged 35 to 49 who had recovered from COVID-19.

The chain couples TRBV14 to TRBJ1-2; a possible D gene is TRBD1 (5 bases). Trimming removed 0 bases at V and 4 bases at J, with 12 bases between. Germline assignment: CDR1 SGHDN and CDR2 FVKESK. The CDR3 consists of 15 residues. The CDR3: CASSQENWRGYGYTF. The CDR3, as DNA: TGTGCCAGCAGCCAAGAAAATTGGAGGGGCTATGGCTACACCTTC.

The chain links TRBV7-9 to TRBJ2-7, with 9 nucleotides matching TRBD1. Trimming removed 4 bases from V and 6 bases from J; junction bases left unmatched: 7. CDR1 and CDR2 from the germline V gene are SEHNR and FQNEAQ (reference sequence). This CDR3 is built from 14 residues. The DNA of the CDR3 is TGTGCCAGCAGCTCCACAGACAGGGGGGTCGAGCAGTACTTC. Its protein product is CASSSTDRGVEQYF.

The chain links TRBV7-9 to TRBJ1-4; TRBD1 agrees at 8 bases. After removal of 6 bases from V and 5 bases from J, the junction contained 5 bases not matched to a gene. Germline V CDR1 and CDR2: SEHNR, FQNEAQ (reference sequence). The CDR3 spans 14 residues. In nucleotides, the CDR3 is TGTGCCAGCAGTCTGGACAGGGCGAATGAAAAACTGTTTTTT. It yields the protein CASSLDRANEKLFF.

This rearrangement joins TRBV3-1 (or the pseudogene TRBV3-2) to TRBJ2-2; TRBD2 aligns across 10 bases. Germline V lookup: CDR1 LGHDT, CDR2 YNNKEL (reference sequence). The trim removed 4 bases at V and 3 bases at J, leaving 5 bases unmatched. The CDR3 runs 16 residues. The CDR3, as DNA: TGTGCCAGCAGCCGCCGGACTAGCGGACACACCGGGGAGCTGTTTTTT. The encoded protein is CASSRRTSGHTGELFF.

CDR3: CASSSSGNVGHTQYF. The CDR3 nucleotides read TGTGCCAGCAGTTCTAGCGGGAATGTCGGTCATACGCAGTATTTT. This chain joins TRBV27 and TRBJ2-3; 9 positions agree with TRBD2. Per germline, CDR1 MNHEY and CDR2 SMNVEV (reference sequence). Germline trimming cut 4 bases from V and 7 bases from J; bases unmatched to any gene: 9. The CDR3 spans 15 residues.

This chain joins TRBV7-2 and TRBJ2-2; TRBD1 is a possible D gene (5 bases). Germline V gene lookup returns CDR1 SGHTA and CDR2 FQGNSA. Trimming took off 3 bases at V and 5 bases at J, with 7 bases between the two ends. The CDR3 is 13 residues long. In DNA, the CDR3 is TGTGCCAGCAGCTTGGACATGACCGGGGAGCTGTTTTTT. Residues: CASSLDMTGELFF.

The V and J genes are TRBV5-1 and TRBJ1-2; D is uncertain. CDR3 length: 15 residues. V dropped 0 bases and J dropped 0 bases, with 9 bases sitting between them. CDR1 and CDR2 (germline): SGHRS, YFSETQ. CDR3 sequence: CASSLVAMTNYGYTF. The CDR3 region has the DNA TGCGCCAGCAGCTTGGTTGCGATGACTAACTATGGCTACACCTTC.

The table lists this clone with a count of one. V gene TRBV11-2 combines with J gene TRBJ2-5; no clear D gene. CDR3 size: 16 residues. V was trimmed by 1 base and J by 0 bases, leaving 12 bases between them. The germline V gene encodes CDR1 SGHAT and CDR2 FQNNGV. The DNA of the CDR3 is TGTGCCAGCAGCTTAGGGTCAGCAGGCCACCAAGAGACCCAGTACTTC. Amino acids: CASSLGSAGHQETQYF.

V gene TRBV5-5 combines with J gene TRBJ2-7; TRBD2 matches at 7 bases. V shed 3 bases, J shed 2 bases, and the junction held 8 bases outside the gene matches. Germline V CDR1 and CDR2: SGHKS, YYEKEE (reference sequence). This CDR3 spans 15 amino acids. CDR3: CASSSRLAQTYEQYF. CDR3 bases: TGTGCCAGCAGCTCCCGACTAGCACAAACCTACGAGCAGTACTTC.

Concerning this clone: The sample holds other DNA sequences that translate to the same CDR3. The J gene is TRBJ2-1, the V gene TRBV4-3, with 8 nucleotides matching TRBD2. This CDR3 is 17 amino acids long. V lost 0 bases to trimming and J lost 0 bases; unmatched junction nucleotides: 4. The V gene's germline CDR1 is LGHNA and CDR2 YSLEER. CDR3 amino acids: CASSQDPSGSSYNEQFF. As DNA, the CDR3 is TGCGCCAGCAGCCAAGACCCGAGCGGGAGCTCCTACAATGAGCAGTTCTTC.

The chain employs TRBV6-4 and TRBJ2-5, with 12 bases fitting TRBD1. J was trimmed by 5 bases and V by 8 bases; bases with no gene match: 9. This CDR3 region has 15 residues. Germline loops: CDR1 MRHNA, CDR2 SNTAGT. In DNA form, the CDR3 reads TGTGCCAGCGGTCCCGGGACAGGGGGCATGGAGACCCAGTACTTC. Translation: CASGPGTGGMETQYF.

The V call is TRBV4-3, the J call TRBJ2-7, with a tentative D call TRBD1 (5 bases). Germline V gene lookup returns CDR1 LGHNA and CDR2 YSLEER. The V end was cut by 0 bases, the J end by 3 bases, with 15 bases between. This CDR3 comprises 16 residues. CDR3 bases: TGCGCCAGCAGCCAAGAAAGGGGAATCGAACACTACGAGCAGTACTTC. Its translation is CASSQERGIEHYEQYF.

CDR3 protein: CASSEYEWRDSGNTIYF. DNA for the CDR3: TGTGCCAGCAGTGAATATGAGTGGAGGGACTCTGGAAACACCATATATTTT. This chain connects TRBV25-1 to TRBJ1-3; the D is unclear. The CDR3 is 17 residues long. V gave up 0 bases and J gave up 0 bases, with 12 bases separating them. Germline CDR1 and CDR2: MGHDK and SYGVNS.

CDR3 sequence (DNA): TGTGCCAGCTCACCGGAGAGGGACAGAAATCAGCCCCAGCATTTT. As protein: CASSPERDRNQPQHF. The chain uses TRBV18 and TRBJ1-5; 7 bases fit TRBD1. J gave up 4 bases and V 3 bases, and 6 bases lay outside the gene matches. The CDR3 has 15 amino acids. Looked up from germline, CDR1 is KGHSH and CDR2 is LQKENI.

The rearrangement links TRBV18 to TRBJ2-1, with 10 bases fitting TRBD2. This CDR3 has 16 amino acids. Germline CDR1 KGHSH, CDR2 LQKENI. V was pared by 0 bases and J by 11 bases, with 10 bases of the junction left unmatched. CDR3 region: CASSPPTGTSVKKQFF. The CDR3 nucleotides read TGTGCCAGCTCACCACCTACCGGGACTAGCGTTAAAAAGCAGTTCTTC.